This T cell receptor (beta chain) appears in the sequencing data of a study of T cells in narcolepsy. Study background: Enrolled donors included narcolepsy type 1 or type 2 patients and healthy controls. Study conclusions and caveats: Autoreactive clonotypes reportedly recurred in blood of same and different patients, not controls. HCRT-specific and TRIB2-specific autoreactive clonotypes appeared among same-patient CSF and blood CD4+ clonotypes.

Data came from immunoSEQ multiplex PCR; TCRdb stores just in-frame clones and leaves some out. Altogether 17,000 or so clones are present, 72% being singletons, with the ten largest covering 14%. Germline V gene data show CDR1 as SEHNR and CDR2 as FQNEAQ (reference sequence). The CDR3 totals 12 residues. V lost 8 bases, J lost 2 bases, and 10 bases lay in between. Concerning this clone itself: Its cognate antigen is unknown.

The sequence was obtained from a human donor with narcolepsy. The rearrangement links TRBV7-9 to TRBJ2-7; D is ambiguous. The sequencing input was CD45RA- memory CD8+ T cells from PBMCs. CDR3: CASALRTYEQYF. The CDR3 DNA follows: TGTGCCAGCGCCCTAAGAACCTACGAGCAGTACTTC. Full variable domain (remainder filled in from reference TRBV7-9 and TRBJ2-7): DTGVSQNPRHKITKRGQNVTFRCDPISEHNRLYWYRQTLGQGPEFLTYFQNEAQLEKSRLLSDRFSAERPKGSFSTLEIQRTEQGDSAMYLCASALRTYEQYFGPGTRLTVT.